This record looks at one TCR beta chain sequence and its context. Its antigen is not known. This CDR3 has 16 amino acids. V was trimmed by 7 bases and J by 0 bases, leaving 16 bases between them. Looked up from germline, CDR1 is MDHEN and CDR2 is SYDVKM. Method: immunoSEQ multiplex PCR; TCRdb's copy keeps in-frame clones and lacks some. The table includes fewer than 80,000 clones, 70% to 90% detected once. This sample stems from a study of OX40 agonist ivuxolimab in advanced cancers. Overall study context: The study enrolled dose-escalation patients with hepatocellular carcinoma, melanoma, renal cell or head and neck cancer. Enrollees could have had prior anti-PD-1, anti-PD-L1 or anti-CTLA-4 therapy, which about 42% had received. Whole-study findings and limits: There was clonal expansion of CD4+ and CD8+ blood T cells by week 6 at 0.1 to 3.0 mg/kg.

This sample comprised CD4+ or CD8+ T cells sorted from blood, obtained in a trial of the OX40 agonist ivuxolimab. This clonotype originated in an adult with an advanced solid tumor such as melanoma, head and neck, liver or kidney cancer. This chain links TRBV28 with TRBJ1-5, with D possibly matching TRBD1 (5 bases). The DNA for the CDR3 is TGTGCCAGCACCCCGACCCTGACAGCTAGCAATCAGCCCCAGCATTTT. Protein: CASTPTLTASNQPQHF.